The T cell receptor (beta chain) under discussion was sequenced for a study of T cells after posttransplantation cyclophosphamide (dated by TCRdb to the mid-2010s). Notes on the research overall: Using TRB sequencing, the study followed how the T cell repertoire reconstituted after myeloablative bone marrow transplantation in which posttransplantation cyclophosphamide served as GVHD prophylaxis. Antigen receptor sequencing was done on samples from 35 to 40 PTCy-treated patients and from more than 15 related bone marrow donors of those patients. TRB sequencing was performed on blood from all 35 or so PTCy patients with 1-year posttransplant specimens. In 3 patients, up to roughly 3 additional blood samples taken between 2 and 5.2 years after transplant also underwent TRB sequencing, as did pretransplant blood from a handful of patients. Because TRA and TRB clonality correlated tightly in fewer than ten samples, the subsequent TCR analyses were limited to TRB only. Public TRB sequences were compared against a database of over 3,000 sequences linked to responses to pathogens, tumor antigens, self-antigens and alloantigens. The research as a whole found: The TRB repertoires of T cells infiltrating skin or the GI tract showed only limited overlap with the TRB repertoires found in blood. Across around 48 patients, recipient CMV seropositivity and CMV reactivation were highly associated with TRB clonality; PTCy diversity was similar to CNI/methotrexate controls. At 1-2 months, donor-recipient similarity was low but rose over the first year, and the later blood repertoires were often dominated by donor CD8+ memory clones.

TRB sequencing used genomic DNA with the immunoSEQ assay at survey resolution or the hsTCRB kit. Concerning the study's data processing: Initial read processing used immunoSEQ software, and repertoire analyses used the LymphoSeq R package. For each TRB dataset, clonality was calculated as 1 minus normalized Shannon entropy, and the Gini coefficient was computed as well. Phenotypes of unsorted samples were inferred by mapping TRB sequences from sorted subsets of the recipient or donor onto the same recipient's unsorted samples. TCRdb stores this immuneACCESS table with in-frame sequences only. Part of the clones is absent; in the studies checked, under half of the shortfall reflects unresolved V genes, and no reason is known for the rest. V and J calls and clone size are as listed in that table; D and trimming were resolved from the DNA. This sample has more than 30,000 clones in its table, and over 80% of those were observed once. The ten largest clones represent about 0.25% of the sample.

Viable CD3+CD4+ or CD3+CD8+ cells that were CCR7+CD45RA+CD45RO-CD95-CD27+CD28+ were defined as naive T cells. Peripheral blood samples were provided by related bone marrow donors on the day of marrow donation. Mononuclear cells from peripheral blood and bone marrow were separated by Ficoll-Hypaque density centrifugation and then cryopreserved. CD4+ and CD8+ T cells, including naive and memory subsets, were sorted by FACS on a FACSAria II. Including cysteine and phenylalanine, the CDR3 has 15 amino acids. Solely the CDR3 DNA is kept, with 45 bases framed from the first base. As encoded in the germline V gene, CDR1 is MNHEY while CDR2 is SVGAGI. V and J are trimmed by 2 bases and 2 bases, and the gene matches miss 5 bases of the junction. Of note for this clone: This receptor's antigen is unknown. Within one base of it there is no much larger clone, and no base qualities were kept.

The sequence was collected from a woman in her sixties or seventies in good health, CMV-negative, and a related stem cell transplant donor. The rearranged segments are TRBV6-5 and TRBJ2-7, with TRBD2 matching 8 junction bases. The sample was naive CD4+ T cells sorted from PBMCs. Here the CDR3 is given as CASSYKAGGTYEQYF. Here is the DNA: TGTGCCAGCAGTTACAAGGCGGGGGGTACCTACGAGCAGTACTTC.